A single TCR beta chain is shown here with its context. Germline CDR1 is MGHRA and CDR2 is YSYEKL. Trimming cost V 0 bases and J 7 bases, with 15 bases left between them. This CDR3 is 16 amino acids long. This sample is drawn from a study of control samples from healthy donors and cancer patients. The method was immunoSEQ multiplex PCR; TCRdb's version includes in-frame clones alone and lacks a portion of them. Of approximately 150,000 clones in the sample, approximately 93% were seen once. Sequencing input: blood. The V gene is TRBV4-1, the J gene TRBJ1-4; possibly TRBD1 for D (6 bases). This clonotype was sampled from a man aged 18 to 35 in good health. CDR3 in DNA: TGCGCCAGCAGCCAAGACTCTCGGCAGGGGCCTGAAAAACTGTTTTTT. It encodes CASSQDSRQGPEKLFF.